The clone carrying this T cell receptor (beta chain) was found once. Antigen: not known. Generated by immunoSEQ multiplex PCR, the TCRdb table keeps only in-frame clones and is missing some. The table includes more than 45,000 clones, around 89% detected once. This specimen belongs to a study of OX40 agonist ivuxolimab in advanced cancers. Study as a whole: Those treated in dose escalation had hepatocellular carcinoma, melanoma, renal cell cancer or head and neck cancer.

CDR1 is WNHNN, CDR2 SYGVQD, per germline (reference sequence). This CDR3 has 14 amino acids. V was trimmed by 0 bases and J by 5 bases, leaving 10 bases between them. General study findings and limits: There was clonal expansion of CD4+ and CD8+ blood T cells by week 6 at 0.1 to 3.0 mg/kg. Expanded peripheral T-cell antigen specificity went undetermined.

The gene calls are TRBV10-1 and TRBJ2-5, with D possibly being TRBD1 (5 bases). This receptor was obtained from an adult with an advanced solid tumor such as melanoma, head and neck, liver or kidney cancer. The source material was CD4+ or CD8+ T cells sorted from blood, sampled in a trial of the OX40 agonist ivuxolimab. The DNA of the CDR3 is TGCGCCAGCAGTGAGTCGGGGCGACGGGAGACCCAGTACTTC. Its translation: CASSESGRRETQYF.